The clone carrying this T cell receptor beta chain was recorded many times. The record originates from a study of metastatic and nonmetastatic thyroid tumors. This CDR3 is 15 amino acids long. V was pared by 1 base and J by 10 bases, with 5 bases of the junction left unmatched. Germline V gene data show CDR1 as MGHDK and CDR2 as SYGVNS. Thyroid surgery was preceded by no treatment in any patient. Through MiXCR, TCRdb re-clonotyped the PCR reads. The table shows roughly 20,000 clones, with around 33% occurring only once. The receptor was isolated from a female donor with papillary thyroid cancer or a benign thyroid nodule (not recorded which). Some clones in this sample may be carry-over from other donors' samples. This chain connects TRBV25-1 to TRBJ1-6; 9 bases fit TRBD1. Material for sequencing was tumor tissue. CDR3 bases: TGTGCCAGCAGTGAATTGAGGACAGGGGTCTCACCCCTCCACTTT. As protein: CASSELRTGVSPLHF.